This passage covers 11 T cell receptor beta chains from one sample sequenced in a study of blood T cell repertoires in COVID-19. The assay was immunoSEQ multiplex PCR, and TCRdb's table has in-frame clones only and misses some. The sample has over 85,000 clones; around 87% are singletons. Sequenced: peripheral blood. The source of these receptors is a human donor in a cohort sampled during active COVID-19.

V gene TRBV6-1 combines with J gene TRBJ1-1, with TRBD1 matching over 10 bases. Germline V gives CDR1 MNHNS, CDR2 SASEGT. The CDR3 has 15 residues. The ends lost 3 bases at V and 6 bases at J; junction bases unmatched: 7. The CDR3 DNA follows: TGTGCCAGCAGTGAGGGACAGGGGATGAGTTCTGAAGCTTTCTTT. It codes for CASSEGQGMSSEAFF.

CDR3 bases: TGTGCCAGCAGAGTTCCGACAGGGGAAGCTTTCTTT. Encoded protein: CASRVPTGEAFF. The V gene is TRBV6-5, the J gene TRBJ1-1; TRBD1 matches at 7 bases. The V gene end was trimmed by 6 bases and the J gene end by 8 bases; junction bases not matched to a gene: 6. The CDR3 extends over 12 amino acids. The V gene's germline CDR1 is MNHEY and CDR2 SVGAGI.

The genes are TRBV7-2 and TRBJ2-3, with TRBD2 matching over 12 bases. The V gene's germline CDR1 is SGHTA and CDR2 FQGNSA. The CDR3 totals 16 residues. Trimming took 4 bases from V and 6 from J; bases not matched to a gene: 8. Here the CDR3 reads CASSSQTSGGWDTQYF. In nucleotides, the CDR3 is TGTGCCAGCAGCTCCCAGACTAGCGGGGGATGGGATACGCAGTATTTT.

The gene calls are TRBV5-1 and TRBJ2-2; 10 positions match TRBD1. There are 16 residues in the CDR3. The V segment lost 4 bases and the J segment 4 bases; nucleotides outside the gene matches: 7. Germline V gene lookup returns CDR1 SGHRS and CDR2 YFSETQ. The CDR3 region is CASSERQGAGTGELFF. DNA for the CDR3: TGCGCCAGCAGCGAAAGACAGGGGGCGGGCACCGGGGAGCTGTTTTTT. Full variable domain (remainder filled in from reference TRBV5-1 and TRBJ2-2): KAGVTQTPRYLIKTRGQQVTLSCSPISGHRSVSWYQQTPGQGLQFLFEYFSETQRNKGNFPGRFSGRQFSNSRSEMNVSTLELGDSALYLCASSERQGAGTGELFFGEGSRLTVL.

The sample holds a few counts of this clone. The gene calls are TRBV19 and TRBJ2-1; tentatively, D is TRBD2 (5 bases). V was shortened by 1 base and J by 6 bases, with 10 bases between the two germline ends. Germline V gives CDR1 LNHDA, CDR2 SQIVND (reference sequence). This CDR3 has 14 amino acids. The CDR3 region is CASSIVGRSNEQFF. CDR3 bases: TGTGCCAGTAGTATAGTAGGGAGATCCAATGAGCAGTTCTTC.

The rearrangement uses TRBV2 and TRBJ1-5; no clear D gene. Looked up from germline, CDR1 is SNHLY and CDR2 is FYNNEI. Trimming took off 4 bases at V and 1 base at J, with 11 bases between the two ends. There are 15 residues in the CDR3. In DNA form, the CDR3 reads TGTGCCAGCAGTGTCTGGGAGAGGAGCAATCAGCCCCAGCATTTT. It codes for CASSVWERSNQPQHF.

The chain is built from TRBV28 and TRBJ2-2; 9 nucleotides line up with TRBD1. The length of the CDR3 is 14 residues. The V gene's germline CDR1 is MDHEN and CDR2 SYDVKM. The CDR3 protein is CVTEGQGNTGELFF. DNA for the CDR3: TGTGTTACCGAGGGACAGGGGAACACCGGGGAGCTGTTTTTT.

This clone was seen once. V and J are TRBV5-6 and TRBJ1-1; TRBD1 is a possible D gene (6 bases). Per the germline V gene, CDR1 is SGHDT and CDR2 is YYEEEE. The germline V and J ends were trimmed by 3 bases and 9 bases, with 18 bases remaining between them. CDR3 length: 14 residues. CDR3 residues: CASSSFYRESQAFF. The CDR3 region has the DNA TGTGCCAGCAGCTCCTTCTACAGGGAAAGTCAAGCTTTCTTT.

The chain is built from TRBV5-1 and TRBJ2-3; no reliable D call. CDR1 and CDR2 from the germline V gene are SGHRS and YFSETQ. This CDR3 has 12 amino acids. V was shortened by 4 bases and J by 4 bases, with 7 bases between the two germline ends. The CDR3 bases are TGCGCCAGCAGCGTTTCCTCAGATACGCAGTATTTT. Translated: CASSVSSDTQYF.

V gene TRBV7-6 combines with J gene TRBJ2-2, with D possibly being TRBD2 (6 bases). The CDR3 runs 16 residues. From germline, CDR1 is SGHVS and CDR2 FNYEAQ. V was cut by 0 bases and J by 6 bases, with 14 bases left in between. This CDR3 reads CASSLALRDSAGELFF. In DNA form, the CDR3 reads TGTGCCAGCAGCTTAGCGCTCCGGGACTCCGCCGGGGAGCTGTTTTTT.

The chain employs TRBV4-1 and TRBJ2-7; the D gene is possibly TRBD2 (6 bases). The CDR3 has 16 residues. Per the germline V gene, CDR1 is MGHRA and CDR2 is YSYEKL. V dropped 2 bases and J dropped 2 bases, with 16 bases sitting between them. The CDR3: CASSQFPEPGAYEQYF. The DNA for the CDR3 is TGCGCCAGCAGCCAATTCCCCGAGCCGGGAGCCTACGAGCAGTACTTC.